This entry features one T cell receptor (beta chain) sequence. As processed by the authors: By means of reference gene primer amplification, nucleated cell counts were estimated. Here immunoSEQ multiplex PCR was the method, and the copy in TCRdb shows in-frame clones only, minus some. That table gives V, J and clone size, and the DNA gave D and trimming. The sample lists fewer than 150,000 clones, roughly 85% occurring once. The entry originates in a study of blood T cell repertoires in COVID-19. As for the study in general: Specimens from acute and convalescent COVID-19 originated in the United States, Italy and Spain.

There are 14 residues in the CDR3. Per germline, CDR1 DFQATT and CDR2 SNEGSKA (reference sequence). V trimming: 3 bases; J trimming: 5 bases; junction bases outside the gene matches: 5. This TCR was sampled from a human donor in a cohort sampled during active COVID-19. The gene calls are TRBV20-1 and TRBJ2-1, with 9 bases fitting TRBD2. Source material: peripheral blood. The CDR3 is CSASRGGANNEQFF. The CDR3 DNA reads TGCAGTGCTAGTCGCGGGGGGGCTAACAATGAGCAGTTCTTC.